This section outlines one T cell receptor (beta chain) sequence together with its context. Its antigen is not known. These data belong to a study of cytomegalovirus exposure and HLA in healthy donors. Study overall: Out of 150 million to 200 million T cells, an earlier analysis found more than 95 million unique TCR beta sequences in total.

PCR employed 60 Vbeta and 13 Jbeta primers. This table comes from immunoSEQ multiplex PCR, and its TCRdb copy is limited to in-frame clones, with some not included. The sample comprises 95,000 to 150,000 clones, around 70% of which are singletons, and around 4.2% rests with the top ten. CDR1 SGDLS and CDR2 YYNGEE come from the germline V gene. This CDR3 spans 16 amino acids. The V and J ends lost 3 bases and 3 bases, in that order; junction bases with no gene match: 7. Overall study findings and caveats: A later analysis found common viral pathogens apparently linked to several of the most significant clusters. It was 150 to 200 TCR beta chains that were listed as cytomegalovirus-associated. Association with HLA alleles at 0.05 false discovery rate was found for roughly 17,000 TCR beta sequences in a later analysis.

This sequence was found in a middle-aged woman in good health and CMV-seronegative. What was sequenced was PBMCs. The rearrangement uses TRBV9 and TRBJ2-2, with TRBD2 matching 8 bases. The CDR3 loop is CASSDDGGADTGELFF. CDR3 DNA sequence: TGTGCCAGCAGCGATGACGGGGGGGCGGACACCGGGGAGCTGTTTTTT.